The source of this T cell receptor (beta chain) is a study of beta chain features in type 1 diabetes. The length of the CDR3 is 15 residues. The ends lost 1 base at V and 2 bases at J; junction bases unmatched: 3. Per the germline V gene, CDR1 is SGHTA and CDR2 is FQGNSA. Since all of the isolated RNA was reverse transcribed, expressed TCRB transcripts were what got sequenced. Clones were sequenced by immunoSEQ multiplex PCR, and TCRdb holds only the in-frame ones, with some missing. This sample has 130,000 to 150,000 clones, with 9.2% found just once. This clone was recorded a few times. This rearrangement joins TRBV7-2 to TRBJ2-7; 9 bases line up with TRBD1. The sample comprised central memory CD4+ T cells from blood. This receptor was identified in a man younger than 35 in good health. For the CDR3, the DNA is TGTGCCAGCAGCTTAGAACAGGGGGCGACCTACGAGCAGTACTTC. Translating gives CASSLEQGATYEQYF.